A single T cell receptor beta chain is shown here with its context. The antigen remains unidentified. The table came from immunoSEQ multiplex PCR; TCRdb's copy has only in-frame clones and leaves some out. The top ten clones hold approximately 0.81% of a sample with 90,000 or so clones, about 93% of them seen once. A history of autoimmune disease or systemic immunosuppression excluded patients. At baseline, cycle 4 day 1, and cycle 7 day 1, blood was sampled. The sample belongs to a study of OX40 agonist ivuxolimab in advanced cancers. The study, taken as a whole, reports: Researchers report that CD8+ T cells had, on average, more expanded clones than CD4+. Determination of antigen specificity was not performed for the expanded peripheral T cells.

With 2 bases removed from V and 1 base from J, the gap between germline ends came to 7 bases. The CDR3 has 14 amino acids. Germline CDR1 reads SGHAT; CDR2 reads FQNNGV. The clonotype was recovered from an adult with an advanced solid tumor such as melanoma, head and neck, liver or kidney cancer. This chain connects TRBV11-2 to TRBJ2-3, with D possibly TRBD1 on 6 matching bases. This specimen consisted of CD4+ or CD8+ T cells sorted from blood, obtained in a trial of the OX40 agonist ivuxolimab. In DNA form, the CDR3 reads TGTGCCAGCAGCTTATACAGGGGCACAGATACGCAGTATTTT. This codes for CASSLYRGTDTQYF.